This is a list of T cell receptor beta chains from one sample in a study of cytomegalovirus exposure and HLA in healthy donors. Profiling relied on immunoSEQ multiplex PCR, and the TCRdb table lists in-frame clones only, not all of them. The sample lists 120,000 to 150,000 clones; about two thirds were seen once. The specimen sequenced was PBMCs. These TCRs come from a man aged 55-75 years in good health and CMV-seronegative. Each CDR3 is given with its conserved first and last residue. Each record gives: V gene, J gene, CDR3 protein.

TRBV18	TRBJ2-7	CASSPIFPGQGTAEQYF
TRBV7-8	TRBJ1-3	CASSLAGPRQSSGNTIYF
TRBV6-4	TRBJ2-3	CASTGQGRTSTDTQYF
TRBV28	TRBJ1-1	CASSPPRDSTFTEAFF
TRBV27	TRBJ1-1	CASSLGGASEAFF
TRBV6-1	TRBJ2-7	CASSEVSSGPTYEQYF
TRBV12-2	TRBJ1-5	CASRSLPDQPQHF
TRBV7-6	TRBJ1-3	CASSRGGGNTIYF
TRBV7-8	TRBJ1-1	CASSSGGGKNTEAFF
TRBV7-9	.	CASSPPVRESSYEQYF
TRBV10-3	TRBJ2-3	CAISESSRETDTQYF
TRBV5-4	TRBJ1-5	CASSAAPRDISQPQHF
TRBV28	TRBJ2-7	CASTDRGAYEQYF
TRBV19	TRBJ2-5	CASSPRLAGDPQETQYF
TRBV30	TRBJ2-3	CAWSSTGTDTQYF
TRBV11-3	TRBJ2-5	CASSPPGEETQYF